The subject of this entry is one T cell receptor beta chain. Its antigen is not identified. This record belongs to a study of shared clonotypes between healthy human individuals. Study-level information: CD4 naive cells filled three plates per donor, CD4 memory three, CD8 naive two and CD8 memory one.

CD4+ cells underwent separation, giving CD45RA+ naive and CD45RA-negative memory subsets. Points from the study as a whole: In contrast to clonotypes shared by all four donors, non-shared clonotypes had lower generation probabilities.

Clones were sequenced by immunoSEQ multiplex PCR, and TCRdb holds only the in-frame ones, with some missing. The sample yields about 1.1 million clones, around three quarters seen once. CDR1 and CDR2 (germline): SGDLS, YYNGEE. V gave up 0 bases and J gave up 2 bases, with 9 bases separating them. There are 15 residues in the CDR3. This clonotype originated in a man aged 18 to 29 in good health. Some clones in this sample may be carry-over from other donors' samples. The sample taken for sequencing was memory CD4+ T cells from PBMCs. Subset given: CD45RA-negative fraction. This chain uses TRBV9 with TRBJ1-5; no clear D gene. CDR3: CASSVDGFGNQPQHF. CDR3 sequence (DNA): TGTGCCAGCAGCGTAGATGGATTTGGCAATCAGCCCCAGCATTTT.